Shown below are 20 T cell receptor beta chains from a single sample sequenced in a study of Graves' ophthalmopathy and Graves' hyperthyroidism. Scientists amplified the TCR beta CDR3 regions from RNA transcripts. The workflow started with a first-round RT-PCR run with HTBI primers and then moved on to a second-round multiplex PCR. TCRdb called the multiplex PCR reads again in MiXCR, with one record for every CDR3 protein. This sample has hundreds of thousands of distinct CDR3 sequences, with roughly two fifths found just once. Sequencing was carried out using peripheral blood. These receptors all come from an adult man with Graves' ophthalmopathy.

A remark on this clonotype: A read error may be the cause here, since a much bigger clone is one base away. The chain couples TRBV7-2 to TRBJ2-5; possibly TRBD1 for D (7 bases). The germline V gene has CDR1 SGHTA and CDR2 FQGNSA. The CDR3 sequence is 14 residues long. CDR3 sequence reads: CASIFRGDQETRYF. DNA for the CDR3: TGTGCCAGCATCTTCAGGGGGGACCAAGAGACCCGGTACTTC.

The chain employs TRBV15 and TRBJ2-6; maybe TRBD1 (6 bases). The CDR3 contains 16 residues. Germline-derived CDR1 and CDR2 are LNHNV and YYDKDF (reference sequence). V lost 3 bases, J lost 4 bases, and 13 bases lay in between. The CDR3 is CATSSETGPGANVLTF. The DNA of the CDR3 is TGTGCCACCAGCAGCGAAACAGGGCCGGGGGCCAACGTCCTGACTTTC.

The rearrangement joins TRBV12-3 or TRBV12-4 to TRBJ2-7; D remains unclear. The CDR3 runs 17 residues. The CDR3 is CASGLDLLGESPYEQYF. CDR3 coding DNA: TGTGCTAGTGGTTTGGACCTCTTGGGCGAGAGCCCCTACGAGCAGTACTTC.

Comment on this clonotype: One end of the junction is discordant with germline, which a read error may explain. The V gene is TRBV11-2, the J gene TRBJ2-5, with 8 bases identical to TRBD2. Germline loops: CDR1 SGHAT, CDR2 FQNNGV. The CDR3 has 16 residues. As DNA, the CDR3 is TGTGCCAGCAGTTTAGCGGGGAGGAGGGTGCAAGAGACCCAGTACTTC. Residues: CASSLAGRRVQETQYF.

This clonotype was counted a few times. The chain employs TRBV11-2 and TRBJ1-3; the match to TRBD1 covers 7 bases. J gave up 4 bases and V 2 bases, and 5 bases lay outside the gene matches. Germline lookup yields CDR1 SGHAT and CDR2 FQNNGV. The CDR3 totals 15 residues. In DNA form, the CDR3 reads TGTGCCAGCAGCTTAACGCTGACAGGGGGAAACACCATATATTTT. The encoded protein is CASSLTLTGGNTIYF.

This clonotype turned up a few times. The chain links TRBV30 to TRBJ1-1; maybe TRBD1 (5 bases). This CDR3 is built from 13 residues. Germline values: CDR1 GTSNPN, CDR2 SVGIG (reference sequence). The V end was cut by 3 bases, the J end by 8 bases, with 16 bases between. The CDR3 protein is CAWSVGRASEAFF. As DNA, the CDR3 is TGTGCCTGGAGCGTAGGCAGGGCTTCAGAAGCTTTCTTT.

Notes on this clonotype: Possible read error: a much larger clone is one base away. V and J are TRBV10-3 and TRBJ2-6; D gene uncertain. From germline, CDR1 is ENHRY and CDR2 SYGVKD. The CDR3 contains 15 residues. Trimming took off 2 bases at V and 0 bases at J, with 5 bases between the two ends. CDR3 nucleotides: TGTGCCATCAGTGAGAAGAGCTCTGGGGCCAACGTCCTGACTTTC. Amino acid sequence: CAISEKSSGANVLTF.

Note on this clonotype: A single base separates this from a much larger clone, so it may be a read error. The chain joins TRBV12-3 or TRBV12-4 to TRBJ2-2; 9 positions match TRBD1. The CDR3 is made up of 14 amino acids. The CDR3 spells CAIGRTGETGELLF. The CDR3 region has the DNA TGTGCCATCGGAAGGACAGGGGAGACCGGGGAGCTGCTTTTT.

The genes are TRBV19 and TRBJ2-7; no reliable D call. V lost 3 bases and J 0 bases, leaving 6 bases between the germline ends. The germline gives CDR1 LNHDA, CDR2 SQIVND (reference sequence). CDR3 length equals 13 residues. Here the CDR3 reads CASSIPGSYEQYF. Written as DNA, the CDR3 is TGTGCCAGTAGTATTCCGGGCTCCTACGAGCAGTACTTC.

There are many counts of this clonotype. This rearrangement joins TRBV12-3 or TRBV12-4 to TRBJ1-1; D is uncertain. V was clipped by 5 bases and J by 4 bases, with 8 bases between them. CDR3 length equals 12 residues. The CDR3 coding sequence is TGTGCCAGCAGTCTGGACCTCACTGAAGCTTTCTTT. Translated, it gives CASSLDLTEAFF.

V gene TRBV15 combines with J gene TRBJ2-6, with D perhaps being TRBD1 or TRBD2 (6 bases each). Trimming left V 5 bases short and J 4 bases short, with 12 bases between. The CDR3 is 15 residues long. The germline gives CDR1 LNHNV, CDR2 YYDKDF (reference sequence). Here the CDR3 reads CATSSLGGGANVLTF. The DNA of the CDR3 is TGTGCCACCAGCTCCCTCGGGGGCGGGGCCAACGTCCTGACTTTC.

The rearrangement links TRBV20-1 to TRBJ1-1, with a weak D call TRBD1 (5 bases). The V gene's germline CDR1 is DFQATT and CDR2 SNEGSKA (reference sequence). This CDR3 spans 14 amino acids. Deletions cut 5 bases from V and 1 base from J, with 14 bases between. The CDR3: CSAVAGPPNTEAFF. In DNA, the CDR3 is TGCAGTGCTGTTGCGGGACCGCCGAACACTGAAGCTTTCTTT.

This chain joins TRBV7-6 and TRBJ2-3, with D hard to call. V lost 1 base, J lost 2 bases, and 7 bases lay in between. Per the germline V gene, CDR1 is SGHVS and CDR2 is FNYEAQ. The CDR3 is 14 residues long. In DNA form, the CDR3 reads TGTGCCAGCAGCTTAGTACAGCTCACAGATACGCAGTATTTT. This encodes CASSLVQLTDTQYF.

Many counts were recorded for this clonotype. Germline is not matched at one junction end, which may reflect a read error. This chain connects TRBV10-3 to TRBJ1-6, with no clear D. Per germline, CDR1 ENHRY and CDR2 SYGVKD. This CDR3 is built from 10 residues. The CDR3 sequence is CASSEPRLHF. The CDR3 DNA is TGTGCCAGCAGTGAACCCAGGCTCCACTTT.

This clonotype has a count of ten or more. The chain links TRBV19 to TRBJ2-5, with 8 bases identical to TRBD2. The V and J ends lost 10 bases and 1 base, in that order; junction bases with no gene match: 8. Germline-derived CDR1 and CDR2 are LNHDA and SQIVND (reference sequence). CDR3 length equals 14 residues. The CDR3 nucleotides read TGTGCCACCAGAGATCTAGCGGGCCAAGAGACCCAGTACTTC. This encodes CATRDLAGQETQYF.

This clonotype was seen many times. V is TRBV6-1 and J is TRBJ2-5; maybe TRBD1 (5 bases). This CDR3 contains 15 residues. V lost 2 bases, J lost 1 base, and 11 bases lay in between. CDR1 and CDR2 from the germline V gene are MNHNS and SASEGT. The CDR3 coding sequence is TGTGCCAGCAGTGAATCTTGGACACTCCAAGAGACCCAGTACTTC. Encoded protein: CASSESWTLQETQYF.

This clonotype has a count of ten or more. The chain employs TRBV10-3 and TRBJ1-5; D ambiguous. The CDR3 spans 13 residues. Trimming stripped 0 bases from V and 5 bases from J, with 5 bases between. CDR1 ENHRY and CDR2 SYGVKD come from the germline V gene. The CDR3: CAISESGDQPQHF. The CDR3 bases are TGTGCCATCAGTGAGTCTGGCGATCAGCCCCAGCATTTT.

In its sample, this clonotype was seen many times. The CDR3 DNA reads TGTGCCAGCAGCCTGACAGGGGTGGTGAGCTATGGCTACACCTTC. This translates into CASSLTGVVSYGYTF. V is TRBV7-9 and J is TRBJ1-2, with 8 bases fitting TRBD1. Per germline, CDR1 SEHNR and CDR2 FQNEAQ (reference sequence). The CDR3 spans 15 residues. J gave up 4 bases and V 5 bases, and 9 bases lay outside the gene matches.

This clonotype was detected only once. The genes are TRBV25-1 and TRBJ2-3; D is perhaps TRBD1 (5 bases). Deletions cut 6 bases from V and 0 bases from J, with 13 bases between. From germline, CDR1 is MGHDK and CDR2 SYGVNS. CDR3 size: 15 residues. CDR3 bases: TGTGCCAGCAGCAAGACAGACTCTAGCACAGATACGCAGTATTTT. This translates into CASSKTDSSTDTQYF.

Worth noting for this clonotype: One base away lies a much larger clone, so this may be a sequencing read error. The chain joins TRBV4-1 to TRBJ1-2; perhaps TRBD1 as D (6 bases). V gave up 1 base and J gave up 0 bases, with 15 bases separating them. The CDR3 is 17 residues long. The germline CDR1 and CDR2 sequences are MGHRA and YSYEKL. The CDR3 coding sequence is TGCGCCAGCAGCCAAGCCCAGGGGACAAGAGCTAACTATGGCTACACCTTC. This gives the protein CASSQAQGTRANYGYTF.